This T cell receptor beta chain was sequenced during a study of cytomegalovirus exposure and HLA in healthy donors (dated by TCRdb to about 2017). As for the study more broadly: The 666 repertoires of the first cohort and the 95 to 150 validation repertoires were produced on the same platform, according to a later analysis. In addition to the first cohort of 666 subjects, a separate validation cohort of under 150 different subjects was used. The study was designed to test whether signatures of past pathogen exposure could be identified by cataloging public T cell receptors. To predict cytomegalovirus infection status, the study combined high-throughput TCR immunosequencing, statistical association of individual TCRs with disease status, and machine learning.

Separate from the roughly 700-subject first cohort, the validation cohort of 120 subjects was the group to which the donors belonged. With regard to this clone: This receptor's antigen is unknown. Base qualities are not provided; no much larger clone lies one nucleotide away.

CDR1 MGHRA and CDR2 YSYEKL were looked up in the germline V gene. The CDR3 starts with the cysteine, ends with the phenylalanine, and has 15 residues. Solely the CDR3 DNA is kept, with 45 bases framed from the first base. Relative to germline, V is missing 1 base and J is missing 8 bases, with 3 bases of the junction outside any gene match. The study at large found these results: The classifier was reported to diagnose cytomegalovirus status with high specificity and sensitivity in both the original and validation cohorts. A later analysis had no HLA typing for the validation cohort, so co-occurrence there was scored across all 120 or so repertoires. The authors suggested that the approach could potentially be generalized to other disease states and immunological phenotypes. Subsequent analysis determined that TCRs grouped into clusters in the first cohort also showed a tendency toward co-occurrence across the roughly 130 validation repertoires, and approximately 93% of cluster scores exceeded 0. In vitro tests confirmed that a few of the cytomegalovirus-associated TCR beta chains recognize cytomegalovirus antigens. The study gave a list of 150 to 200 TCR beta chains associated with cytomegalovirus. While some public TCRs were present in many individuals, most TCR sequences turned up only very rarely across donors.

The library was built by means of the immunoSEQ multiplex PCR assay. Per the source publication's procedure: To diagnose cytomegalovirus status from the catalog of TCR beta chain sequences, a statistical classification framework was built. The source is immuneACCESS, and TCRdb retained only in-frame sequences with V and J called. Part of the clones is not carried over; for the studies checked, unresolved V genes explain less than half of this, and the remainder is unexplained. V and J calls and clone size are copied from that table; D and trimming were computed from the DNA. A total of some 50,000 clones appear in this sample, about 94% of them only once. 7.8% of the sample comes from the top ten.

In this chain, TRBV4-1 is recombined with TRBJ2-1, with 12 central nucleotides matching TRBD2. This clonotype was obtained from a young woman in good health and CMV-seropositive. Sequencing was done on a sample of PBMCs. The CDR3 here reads CASSQGTSGNDEQFF. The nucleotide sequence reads TGCGCCAGCAGCCAAGGGACTAGCGGGAATGATGAGCAGTTCTTC.